Each of the 7 T cell receptor beta chains below was sequenced from the same sample in a study of shared clonotypes between healthy human individuals. Positively selected for CCR7, the CD45RO-negative cells used as naive CD8 cells excluded terminally differentiated effector memory CD45RA+ cells. Clones were read by immunoSEQ multiplex PCR, and TCRdb kept only the in-frame ones, dropping some. The sample includes some 740,000 clones, nearly 95% of them seen just once. Sequencing was carried out using naive CD8+ T cells sorted from blood. Every receptor here comes from a man younger than 40 in good health.

This clone was picked up a small number of times. V is TRBV7-9 and J is TRBJ2-3; D unclear. There are 12 residues in the CDR3. The V gene lost 5 bases and the J gene lost 5 bases, with 8 bases spanning the gap. Germline V gene lookup returns CDR1 SEHNR and CDR2 FQNEAQ (reference sequence). CDR3 DNA: TGTGCCAGCAGCAGCCCGGGAGATACGCAGTATTTT. Translated: CASSSPGDTQYF.

Details on this clone: In the same sample, other DNA sequences code for this CDR3. The chain couples TRBV5-1 to TRBJ2-5; maybe TRBD1 (6 bases). V was clipped by 0 bases and J by 5 bases, with 11 bases between them. The CDR3 totals 14 residues. Germline V gene data show CDR1 as SGHRS and CDR2 as YFSETQ. The chain's CDR3 is CASSLAAGVETQYF. The CDR3 DNA reads as TGCGCCAGCAGCTTGGCGGCAGGGGTCGAGACCCAGTACTTC.

The CDR3 sequence: CASSWTGDGNDEQFF. The CDR3 DNA follows: TGTGCCAGCAGTTGGACAGGGGACGGGAACGATGAGCAGTTCTTC. The chain combines TRBV6-5 with TRBJ2-1; 9 positions agree with TRBD1. CDR1 and CDR2 from the germline V gene are MNHEY and SVGAGI. The CDR3 extends over 15 amino acids. V lost 4 bases to trimming and J lost 8 bases; unmatched junction nucleotides: 9.

The V call is TRBV5-4, the J call TRBJ2-1; D gene ambiguous. V lost 3 bases, J lost 1 base, and 11 bases lay in between. The CDR3 loop spans 15 amino acids. Per the germline V gene, CDR1 is SGHNT and CDR2 is YYREEE (reference sequence). As DNA, the CDR3 is TGTGCCAGCAGCTCGGCGGATACGTCCTACAATGAGCAGTTCTTC. Translated: CASSSADTSYNEQFF.

CDR3 protein: CASSADSMNTEAFF. The CDR3 nucleotides are TGTGCCAGCAGTGCGGACAGCATGAACACTGAAGCTTTCTTT. The chain is built from TRBV6-5 and TRBJ1-1; tentatively, D is TRBD1 (6 bases). V was trimmed by 5 bases and J by 0 bases, leaving 10 bases between them. The CDR3 consists of 14 residues. Germline CDR1 reads MNHEY; CDR2 reads SVGAGI.

The chain links TRBV29-1 to TRBJ2-1; tentative D call: TRBD2 (5 bases). From germline, CDR1 is SQVTM and CDR2 ANQGSEA. The length of the CDR3 is 15 residues. The germline V and J ends were trimmed by 7 bases and 0 bases, with 16 bases remaining between them. The CDR3 loop reads CSAAGSKLSYNEQFF. CDR3 coding DNA: TGCAGCGCGGCGGGCAGTAAGCTCTCCTACAATGAGCAGTTCTTC.

The V call is TRBV6-5, the J call TRBJ2-7; the match to TRBD2 covers 7 bases. The V and J ends lost 5 bases and 2 bases, in that order; junction bases with no gene match: 9. The CDR3 totals 15 residues. Germline values: CDR1 MNHEY, CDR2 SVGAGI. CDR3 residues: CASSKEAGSPYEQYF. DNA of the CDR3: TGTGCCAGCAGTAAGGAAGCGGGGAGCCCCTACGAGCAGTACTTC.